This entry lists 28 T cell receptor beta chains sequenced from one sample in a study of cytomegalovirus exposure and HLA in healthy donors. Amplification used 60 Vbeta primers and 13 Jbeta primers. The table came from immunoSEQ multiplex PCR; TCRdb's copy has only in-frame clones and leaves some out. This sample has approximately 200,000 clones, with about four fifths found just once. The specimen sequenced was PBMCs. Receptor source: a woman in her 30s in good health and CMV-seropositive.

Remarks on this clone: Other DNA sequences in this sample translate to the same CDR3. The chain joins TRBV6-1 to TRBJ1-2; 7 positions match TRBD1. V lost 8 bases to trimming and J lost 2 bases; unmatched junction nucleotides: 5. Germline lookup yields CDR1 MNHNS and CDR2 SASEGT. CDR3 length: 13 residues. DNA for the CDR3: TGTGCCAGCCGGGACAGAGAAAACTATGGCTACACCTTC. Translating gives CASRDRENYGYTF.

J is TRBJ1-4 and V is TRBV4-3; maybe TRBD1 (6 bases). V was shortened by 2 bases and J by 6 bases, with 13 bases between the two germline ends. Germline V gives CDR1 LGHNA, CDR2 YSLEER. The CDR3 runs 15 residues. The CDR3 nucleotides are TGCGCCAGCAGCCAACGGACAGATTACTATGAAAAACTGTTTTTT. This sequence encodes CASSQRTDYYEKLFF.

The chain combines TRBV29-1 with TRBJ1-1; TRBD1 aligns across 8 bases. Germline CDR1 is SQVTM and CDR2 is ANQGSEA. The ends lost 7 bases at V and 9 bases at J; junction bases unmatched: 7. The CDR3 loop spans 11 amino acids. For the CDR3, the DNA is TGCAGCGCTGGCGGACAGGGTAAAGCTTTCTTT. It specifies CSAGGQGKAFF.

This clone has a handful of counts. The V and J genes are TRBV5-6 and TRBJ1-1; D possibly corresponds to TRBD1 (5 bases). V gave up 0 bases and J gave up 4 bases, with 10 bases separating them. Germline CDR1 and CDR2: SGHDT and YYEEEE. The CDR3 loop spans 14 amino acids. The CDR3: CASSLGPTATEAFF. Here the CDR3 DNA reads TGTGCCAGCAGCTTGGGGCCGACAGCCACTGAAGCTTTCTTT. The full variable domain, in which reference TRBV5-6 and TRBJ1-1 provide the parts outside the CDR3, is DAGVTQSPTHLIKTRGQQVTLRCSPKSGHDTVSWYQQALGQGPQFIFQYYEEEERQRGNFPDRFSGHQFPNYSSELNVNALLLGDSALYLCASSLGPTATEAFFGQGTRLTVV.

CDR3 amino acids: CATVGERQFF. CDR3 nucleotide sequence: TGTGCCACCGTCGGGGAAAGGCAGTTCTTC. This chain uses TRBV6-6 with TRBJ2-1, with a weak D call TRBD2 (5 bases). Germline assignment: CDR1 MNHNY and CDR2 SVGAGI (reference sequence). Trimming pared 10 bases from V and 12 bases from J, leaving 13 bases between. The CDR3 is 10 amino acids.

The rearrangement links TRBV5-6 to TRBJ2-7; D uncertain. V gave up 2 bases and J gave up 3 bases, with 15 bases separating them. Germline V gene lookup returns CDR1 SGHDT and CDR2 YYEEEE. This CDR3 has 15 amino acids. The CDR3 region is CASSLGATRHYEQYF. The CDR3 DNA sequence: TGTGCCAGCAGCTTAGGAGCCACTCGGCACTACGAGCAGTACTTC.

V usage is TRBV5-1 and J usage is TRBJ2-4, with TRBD2 matching over 13 bases. The V gene's germline CDR1 is SGHRS and CDR2 YFSETQ. J was trimmed by 7 bases and V by 4 bases; bases with no gene match: 5. The CDR3 has 15 residues. Written as DNA, the CDR3 is TGCGCCAGCAGCCCATCGGGACTAGCGGGGAACATTCAGTACTTC. Translation: CASSPSGLAGNIQYF.

This chain connects TRBV5-1 to TRBJ1-1; D might be TRBD1 (5 bases). The CDR3 spans 16 residues. V lost 4 bases and J 0 bases, leaving 16 bases between the germline ends. Germline CDR1 reads SGHRS; CDR2 reads YFSETQ. CDR3 loop: CASSGSCDSMNTEAFF. The CDR3 DNA reads as TGCGCCAGCAGCGGATCTTGTGACAGCATGAACACTGAAGCTTTCTTT.

The chain carries TRBV6-1 and TRBJ2-6; no reliable D call. Trimming stripped 8 bases from V and 4 bases from J, with 15 bases between. From germline, CDR1 is MNHNS and CDR2 SASEGT. This CDR3 spans 15 amino acids. CDR3 region: CASYLEYGGANVLTF. The CDR3 DNA is TGTGCCAGCTACCTCGAATACGGGGGGGCCAACGTCCTGACTTTC.

The chain links TRBV6-5 to TRBJ1-2; 8 positions agree with TRBD1. The CDR3 sequence is 14 residues long. Germline trimming cut 2 bases from V and 6 bases from J; bases unmatched to any gene: 5. CDR1 MNHEY and CDR2 SVGAGI come from the germline V gene. The CDR3 reads CASSYLDRVDGYTF. CDR3 nucleotides: TGTGCCAGCAGTTACCTGGACAGGGTCGATGGCTACACCTTC.

The rearrangement joins TRBV4-2 to TRBJ2-5; 10 nucleotides agree with TRBD1. V lost 4 bases, J lost 2 bases, and 10 bases stayed unmatched. Germline loops: CDR1 LGHNA, CDR2 YNFKEQ. CDR3 size: 17 residues. This chain's CDR3 is CASSLEDRGPVQETQYF. Here the CDR3 DNA reads TGTGCCAGCAGCCTAGAAGACAGGGGGCCTGTACAAGAGACCCAGTACTTC.

As DNA, the CDR3 is TGTGCCAGCAGTACCTCAGTCCAAACTAATGAAAAACTGTTTTTT. Protein: CASSTSVQTNEKLFF. The chain has TRBV28 and TRBJ1-4; D gene unclear. CDR3 length: 15 amino acids. The germline V gene encodes CDR1 MDHEN and CDR2 SYDVKM. The V gene lost 5 bases and the J gene lost 1 base, with 11 bases spanning the gap.

On this clone itself: A read error may produce the germline difference seen at one junction end. The chain links TRBV7-2 to TRBJ1-4; D is undetermined. Per the germline V gene, CDR1 is SGHTA and CDR2 is FQGNSA. CDR3 length: 15 amino acids. The CDR3 sequence is CAGSRRTTPNEKLFF. The CDR3, as DNA: TGTGCCGGCAGCCGCCGGACTACGCCTAATGAAAAACTGTTTTTT.

Only a few counts were recorded for this clone. CDR3 in amino acids: CATTEDIYSGNTIYF. The DNA of the CDR3 is TGTGCCACCACCGAGGACATCTACTCTGGAAACACCATATATTTT. The chain links TRBV15 to TRBJ1-3, with D possibly being TRBD1 (5 bases). Germline V lookup: CDR1 LNHNV, CDR2 YYDKDF (reference sequence). Trimming took off 7 bases at V and 0 bases at J, with 13 bases between the two ends. This CDR3 region has 15 residues.

This CDR3 is CASSTRTGNNEQFF. The CDR3 bases are TGCGCCAGCAGCACCCGGACAGGGAATAATGAGCAGTTCTTC. This chain joins TRBV5-1 and TRBJ2-1, with 8 bases matching TRBD1. The germline V gene encodes CDR1 SGHRS and CDR2 YFSETQ. J lost 7 bases, V lost 4 bases, and 7 bases had no gene match. This CDR3 comprises 14 residues.

The genes are TRBV13 and TRBJ2-4; 10 nucleotides match TRBD1. This CDR3 region has 17 residues. Germline assignment: CDR1 PRHDT and CDR2 FYEKMQ (reference sequence). With V trimmed by 5 bases and J by 1 base, 8 bases remained unmatched. Here the CDR3 DNA reads TGTGCCAGCAGCCGTGACAGGGGGCGAGGGGCCAAAAACATTCAGTACTTC. This gives the protein CASSRDRGRGAKNIQYF.

This clone was seen only a few times. The rearrangement uses TRBV5-6 and TRBJ2-5; maybe TRBD2 (6 bases). The CDR3 is 14 residues long. Deletions cut 4 bases from V and 5 bases from J, with 15 bases between. Germline CDR1 and CDR2: SGHDT and YYEEEE. CDR3 sequence reads: CASSPGVRGETQYF. The CDR3 DNA reads TGTGCCAGCAGCCCCGGAGTGCGGGGCGAGACCCAGTACTTC.

This clone was counted only a few times. The chain combines TRBV4-1 with TRBJ2-2; TRBD1 might be the D (5 bases). Germline CDR1 is MGHRA and CDR2 is YSYEKL. V was trimmed by 1 base and J by 6 bases, leaving 18 bases between them. The CDR3 totals 17 residues. The DNA of the CDR3 is TGCGCCAGCAGCCAAGGGCAGGGCGGTAGTTTCTCCGGGGAGCTGTTTTTT. Amino acids: CASSQGQGGSFSGELFF.

The rearrangement links TRBV6-1 to TRBJ1-5; no firm D call. Per germline, CDR1 MNHNS and CDR2 SASEGT. The CDR3 runs 15 residues. Deletions cut 1 base from V and 6 bases from J, with 13 bases between. Written as DNA, the CDR3 is TGTGCCAGCAGTGAAGGCGGGTGGGGATCTCAGCCCCAGCATTTT. Amino acid sequence: CASSEGGWGSQPQHF.

V and J are TRBV5-6 and TRBJ1-5, with 8 bases fitting TRBD1. The CDR3 covers 16 residues. V trimming: 1 base; J trimming: 5 bases; junction bases outside the gene matches: 8. The V gene's germline CDR1 is SGHDT and CDR2 YYEEEE. The CDR3 DNA reads as TGTGCCAGCAGCTTGTCGGGTGACAGGGGATATCAGCCCCAGCATTTT. Its protein is CASSLSGDRGYQPQHF.

This chain connects TRBV6-5 to TRBJ1-1; 7 bases are shared with TRBD1. Germline trimming cut 6 bases from V and 3 bases from J; bases unmatched to any gene: 4. Per germline, CDR1 MNHEY and CDR2 SVGAGI. The CDR3 length is 13 residues. The CDR3 DNA reads TGTGCCAGCAGCGACAGGGACGACACTGAAGCTTTCTTT. Protein sequence: CASSDRDDTEAFF.

V gene TRBV6-6 combines with J gene TRBJ2-7, with D hard to call. V lost 2 bases and J 4 bases, leaving 3 bases between the germline ends. This CDR3 is 11 amino acids long. CDR1 and CDR2 from the germline V gene are MNHNY and SVGAGI (reference sequence). CDR3 DNA: TGTGCCAGCAGTTACCGTTACGAGCAGTACTTC. This sequence encodes CASSYRYEQYF.

The chain has TRBV6-6 and TRBJ1-1, with D uncertain. Per the germline V gene, CDR1 is MNHNY and CDR2 is SVGAGI (reference sequence). Trimming removed 7 bases at V and 4 bases at J, with 16 bases between. This CDR3 has 14 amino acids. Written as DNA, the CDR3 is TGTGCCAGCAACCCGCGGGGATGGGGCACTGAAGCTTTCTTT. It translates to CASNPRGWGTEAFF.

The CDR3 reads CASSLGQWAYEQYF. CDR3 nucleotide sequence: TGTGCCAGCAGCCTCGGACAGTGGGCCTACGAGCAGTACTTC. The chain employs TRBV28 and TRBJ2-7; weak D call: TRBD1 (6 bases). Germline V CDR1 and CDR2: MDHEN, SYDVKM. Between the trimmed V and J ends, which lost 6 bases and 2 bases, there was a span of 14 bases. This CDR3 spans 14 amino acids.

The J gene is TRBJ1-2, the V gene TRBV6-5, with D possibly TRBD1 on 5 matching bases. V lost 0 bases to trimming and J lost 6 bases, with 8 bases between them. Germline CDR1 MNHEY, CDR2 SVGAGI. This CDR3 has 13 amino acids. Here the CDR3 reads CASSYSGRDGYTF. DNA for the CDR3: TGTGCCAGCAGTTACTCGGGCAGGGATGGCTACACCTTC.

The rearrangement links TRBV5-1 to TRBJ2-3; possible D gene TRBD1, 6 bases. V gave up 3 bases and J gave up 4 bases, with 21 bases separating them. Germline CDR1 reads SGHRS; CDR2 reads YFSETQ. This CDR3 comprises 17 residues. The CDR3: CASSSYQKTGRADTQYF. CDR3 nucleotides: TGCGCCAGCAGCTCGTACCAAAAGACAGGACGGGCAGATACGCAGTATTTT. Filled out from reference TRBV5-1 and TRBJ2-3, the complete variable domain reads KAGVTQTPRYLIKTRGQQVTLSCSPISGHRSVSWYQQTPGQGLQFLFEYFSETQRNKGNFPGRFSGRQFSNSRSEMNVSTLELGDSALYLCASSSYQKTGRADTQYFGPGTRLTVL.

The genes are TRBV2 and TRBJ1-1; D call uncertain. The CDR3 is 13 residues long. The V and J ends lost 2 bases and 2 bases respectively, with 6 bases between them. The germline V gene has CDR1 SNHLY and CDR2 FYNNEI. CDR3 residues: CASSEILNTEAFF. Here the CDR3 DNA reads TGTGCCAGCAGTGAAATACTCAACACTGAAGCTTTCTTT.

The chain joins TRBV28 to TRBJ2-3; the match to TRBD2 covers 12 bases. The CDR3 has 15 residues. The junction had 3 bases not matched to a gene; V was cut back by 6 bases and J by 2 bases. CDR1 is MDHEN and CDR2 is SYDVKM in the germline V gene. For the CDR3, the DNA is TGTGCCAGCAGCTGGACTAGCGGGATCACAGATACGCAGTATTTT. Translating gives CASSWTSGITDTQYF.